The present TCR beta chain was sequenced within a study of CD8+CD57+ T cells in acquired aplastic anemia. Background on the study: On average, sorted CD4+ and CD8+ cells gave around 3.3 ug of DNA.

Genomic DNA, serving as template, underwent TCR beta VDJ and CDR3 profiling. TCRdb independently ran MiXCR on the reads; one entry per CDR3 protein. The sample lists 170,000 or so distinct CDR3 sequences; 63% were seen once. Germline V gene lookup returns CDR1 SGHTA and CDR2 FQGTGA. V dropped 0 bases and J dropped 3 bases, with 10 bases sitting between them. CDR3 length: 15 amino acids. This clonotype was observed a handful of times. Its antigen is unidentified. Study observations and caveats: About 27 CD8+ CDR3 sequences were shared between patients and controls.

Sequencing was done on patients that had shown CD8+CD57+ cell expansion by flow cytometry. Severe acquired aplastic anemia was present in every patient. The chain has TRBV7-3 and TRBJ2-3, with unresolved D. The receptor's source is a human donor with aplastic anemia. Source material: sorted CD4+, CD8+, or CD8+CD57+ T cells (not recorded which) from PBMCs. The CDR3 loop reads CASSLTWLETDTQYF. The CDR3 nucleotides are TGTGCCAGCAGCTTAACTTGGCTAGAAACAGATACGCAGTATTTT.